Listed here are 16 T cell receptor beta chains from one sample, sequenced in a study of blood T cell repertoires in COVID-19. Method: immunoSEQ multiplex PCR; TCRdb's copy keeps in-frame clones and lacks some. The table has around 40,000 clones, 85% to 95% seen once; the top ten hold 4.1%. Material: peripheral blood. These TCRs come from a human donor with active COVID-19. The donor label of this sample is uncertain.

The chain has TRBV9 and TRBJ2-5; the D gene is possibly TRBD2 (6 bases). The V end lost 0 bases, the J end lost 5 bases, and 14 bases lay between the germline ends. Germline V gene sequence: CDR1 SGDLS, CDR2 YYNGEE. This CDR3 region has 15 residues. CDR3 region: CASSVERGNRETQYF. CDR3 in DNA: TGTGCCAGCAGCGTAGAACGGGGGAATAGGGAGACCCAGTACTTC.

This rearrangement joins TRBV2 to TRBJ2-3; D is possibly TRBD2 (5 bases). The V gene's germline CDR1 is SNHLY and CDR2 FYNNEI. Trimming removed 6 bases at V and 1 base at J, with 14 bases between. The CDR3 length is 15 residues. The CDR3 sequence is CASRPGFSGTDTQYF. CDR3 nucleotide sequence: TGTGCCAGCAGGCCCGGTTTTAGCGGCACAGATACGCAGTATTTT.

This chain joins TRBV3-1 (or the pseudogene TRBV3-2) and TRBJ2-7; D possibly corresponds to TRBD2 (5 bases). Germline V gene lookup returns CDR1 LGHDT and CDR2 YNNKEL (reference sequence). The ends were cut back, 4 bases at V and 4 bases at J, with 11 bases in the middle. The CDR3 covers 13 residues. The CDR3, as DNA: TGTGCCAGCAGCCCCCGGAGCGGTTACGAGCAGTACTTC. Protein sequence: CASSPRSGYEQYF.

V is TRBV6-4 and J is TRBJ1-5, with D hard to call. This CDR3 contains 13 residues. V was trimmed by 4 bases and J by 4 bases, leaving 8 bases between them. Per the germline V gene, CDR1 is MRHNA and CDR2 is SNTAGT. The CDR3 nucleotides are TGTGCCAGCAGTGGGCAGGCAAATCAGCCCCAGCATTTT. Protein: CASSGQANQPQHF.

The V gene is TRBV5-1, the J gene TRBJ2-6; the match to TRBD1 covers 9 bases. The CDR3 length is 16 residues. Germline V CDR1 and CDR2: SGHRS, YFSETQ. The V and J ends lost 4 bases and 4 bases, in that order; junction bases with no gene match: 6. CDR3 coding DNA: TGCGCCAGCAGCCTGGACAGGGGCTCCGGGGCCAACGTCCTGACTTTC. It codes for CASSLDRGSGANVLTF.

The rearrangement links TRBV4-1 to TRBJ2-7, with TRBD1 matching over 7 bases. From germline, CDR1 is MGHRA and CDR2 YSYEKL. CDR3 length: 12 residues. J gave up 6 bases and V 4 bases, and 3 bases lay outside the gene matches. CDR3 amino acids: CASSPDRVEQYF. The CDR3, as DNA: TGCGCCAGCAGCCCTGACAGGGTCGAGCAGTACTTC.

This rearrangement joins TRBV14 to TRBJ1-2; no clear D. Germline V lookup: CDR1 SGHDN, CDR2 FVKESK. The CDR3 is made up of 11 amino acids. V was pared by 1 base and J by 10 bases, with 7 bases between. CDR3: CASSQGTYYTF. CDR3 in DNA: TGTGCCAGCAGCCAAGGGACTTACTACACCTTC. Together with reference TRBV14 and TRBJ1-2, the CDR3 gives the full variable domain: EAGVTQFPSHSVIEKGQTVTLRCDPISGHDNLYWYRRVMGKEIKFLLHFVKESKQDESGMPNNRFLAERTGGTYSTLKVQPAELEDSGVYFCASSQGTYYTFGSGTRLTVV.

This clone was seen once. V usage is TRBV6-5 and J usage is TRBJ1-2; a possible D gene is TRBD1 (6 bases). Germline V gives CDR1 MNHEY, CDR2 SVGAGI. This CDR3 contains 12 residues. V was pared by 6 bases and J by 5 bases, with 10 bases between. Here the CDR3 DNA reads TGTGCCAGCAGCGGACAGACATATGGCTACACCTTC. Amino acids: CASSGQTYGYTF.

The gene calls are TRBV11-1 and TRBJ2-1; TRBD1 is a possible D gene (5 bases). This CDR3 spans 14 amino acids. V was shortened by 3 bases and J by 5 bases, with 11 bases between the two germline ends. Germline V gene sequence: CDR1 SGHAT, CDR2 FQDESV (reference sequence). CDR3 bases: TGTGCCAGCAGCTTTGGGGCAGAGAACAATGAGCAGTTCTTC. Protein product: CASSFGAENNEQFF.

The V and J genes are TRBV24-1 and TRBJ2-2; maybe TRBD2 (6 bases). The CDR3 consists of 17 residues. Germline V gene lookup returns CDR1 KGHDR and CDR2 SFDVKD. V lost 0 bases to trimming and J lost 6 bases, with 16 bases between them. CDR3 DNA: TGTGCCACCAGTGATTTGGTTTTTAGCGGAGAGCCCGGGGAGCTGTTTTTT. As protein: CATSDLVFSGEPGELFF.

The chain links TRBV7-9 to TRBJ2-5; 7 bases are shared with TRBD1. The CDR3 is 14 amino acids. The V segment lost 0 bases and the J segment 3 bases; nucleotides outside the gene matches: 1. Germline CDR1 SEHNR, CDR2 FQNEAQ (reference sequence). As DNA, the CDR3 is TGTGCCAGCAGCTTAGCCGGGACAGAAGAGACCCAGTACTTC. Translating gives CASSLAGTEETQYF.

The V and J genes are TRBV4-2 and TRBJ1-3, with D perhaps TRBD1 (6 bases). Deletions cut 0 bases from V and 2 bases from J, with 11 bases between. Germline V CDR1 and CDR2: LGHNA, YNFKEQ. The CDR3 runs to 16 residues. The chain's CDR3 is CASSQELGTTGNTIYF. The DNA of the CDR3 is TGTGCCAGCAGCCAAGAACTTGGGACAACTGGAAACACCATATATTTT.

The V gene is TRBV20-1, the J gene TRBJ2-7; D is ambiguous. The V and J ends lost 2 bases and 3 bases respectively, with 5 bases between them. The CDR3 spans 11 residues. The germline V gene encodes CDR1 DFQATT and CDR2 SNEGSKA (reference sequence). The CDR3 nucleotides are TGCAGTGCTAGAAGCCACTACGAGCAGTACTTC. Protein sequence: CSARSHYEQYF.

The rearrangement joins TRBV18 to TRBJ2-7; 9 bases are a match to TRBD1. The CDR3 runs to 14 residues. V was pared by 4 bases and J by 6 bases, with 7 bases of the junction left unmatched. Germline assignment: CDR1 KGHSH and CDR2 LQKENI. The CDR3 DNA reads TGTGCCAGCTCACAAGGGACAGGGAGTCGCGAGCAGTACTTC. Translated, it gives CASSQGTGSREQYF.

V usage is TRBV10-1 and J usage is TRBJ2-2, with 10 nucleotides matching TRBD2. The germline gives CDR1 WNHNN, CDR2 SYGVQD (reference sequence). This CDR3 contains 24 residues. Trimming cost V 6 bases and J 1 base; bases outside gene matches: 29. CDR3 DNA sequence: TGCGCCAGCAGCCCTCTATATGGGCTAGCGGGAGTTAAGGGGAAAGTTGGGAACACCGGGGAGCTGTTTTTT. Encoded protein: CASSPLYGLAGVKGKVGNTGELFF.

The V call is TRBV7-2, the J call TRBJ1-5; TRBD1 is a possible D gene (6 bases). The CDR3 spans 15 residues. The V end lost 2 bases, the J end lost 5 bases, and 13 bases lay between the germline ends. Germline V gives CDR1 SGHTA, CDR2 FQGNSA. The CDR3, as DNA: TGTGCCAGCAGCTTACTCCCAGGACAGCATCAGCCCCAGCATTTT. Translating gives CASSLLPGQHQPQHF.